This T cell receptor beta chain is from a study of shared clonotypes between healthy human individuals. Terminally differentiated effector memory CD45RA+ cells were excluded from the naive CD8 cells, which were CD45RO-negative and positively selected for CCR7. General study results and limits: Generation probabilities were higher for clonotypes shared across all four sorted-subset donors than for unshared ones. Sequencing depth was expected to influence donor clonotype sharing. Naive CD4 clonotypes overlapped across a handful of donors at about 5.3%.

In the case of this clone: Its cognate antigen is unknown.

Per the original methods: As immunoSEQ supplied junction-only sequences (without quality scores), filtering differed. The method was immunoSEQ multiplex PCR; TCRdb's version includes in-frame clones alone and lacks a portion of them. V and J calls and clone size are those listed in that table; D and trimming were worked out from the DNA. The sample lists hundreds of thousands of clones, roughly 98% seen once, with 0.3% in the top ten. This TCR was recovered from a man younger than 45 in good health. Material: naive CD8+ T cells sorted from blood.

CDR3 amino acids: CASSSLAGEVEQFF. CDR3 bases: TGTGCCAGCAGCTCCCTAGCGGGAGAAGTTGAGCAGTTCTTC. The V call is TRBV11-2, the J call TRBJ2-1; TRBD2 aligns across 10 bases. V trimming: 4 bases; J trimming: 9 bases; junction bases outside the gene matches: 6. Germline CDR1 is SGHAT and CDR2 is FQNNGV. The CDR3 is 14 amino acids.